This TCR beta chain comes out of a study of metastatic and nonmetastatic thyroid tumors. Study overall: Both malignant and benign thyroid patients supplied peripheral blood and tumor or nodule tissue samples, across which the repertoires of these patients were then compared.

In the study's own analysis: The study took CDR3 differences across clinicopathological groups and made a distant-metastasis classifier for papillary thyroid cancer from them. TCRdb reanalyzed the PCR reads with MiXCR. The V and J calls and clone size come from TCRdb's table, not from the authors' own analysis. The repertoire has approximately 41,000 clones, more than 25% of them found once; the top ten carry 9.5% to 10%. Turning to this clone: Its specificity is unknown.

Germline V gene lookup returns CDR1 DFQATT and CDR2 SNEGSKA (reference sequence). The CDR3 is 13 residues long. Trimming cost V 8 bases and J 6 bases, with 19 bases left between them. Whole-study results and caveats: Patients with malignant thyroid tumors reportedly had significantly higher TCR beta diversity than those with benign nodules, in blood and tumor.

Ahead of thyroid surgery, no patient had received treatment of any kind. The chain joins TRBV20-1 to TRBJ1-2; the D is unclear. This TCR derives from a male donor with papillary thyroid cancer or a benign thyroid nodule (not recorded which). Some clones in this sample may be carry-over from other donors' samples. The specimen sequenced was blood. The CDR3 nucleotides are TGCAGTTCTCCGTTTTCCTGTGGGGATGGCTACACCTTC. Encoded protein: CSSPFSCGDGYTF.